The clone carrying this T cell receptor (beta chain) occurred once. The CDR3 loop spans 14 amino acids. The V end was cut by 4 bases, the J end by 5 bases, with 14 bases between. In germline, CDR1 is KGHSY, CDR2 FQNENV. The sample comes from a study of blood T cell repertoires in COVID-19. Overall study: Italy, Spain and the United States were the sources of the convalescent and acute COVID-19 samples.

In the original workflow: Nucleated cell number was recorded as an estimate derived from reference gene primer amplification. Measured with immunoSEQ multiplex PCR; TCRdb has only the in-frame clones, and not every one. The DNA was the basis for D and trimming; V, J and clone size are from that table. The sample yields 220,000 or so clones, around three quarters seen once. V usage is TRBV16 and J usage is TRBJ2-5, with a tentative D call TRBD1 (6 bases). Sequenced: peripheral blood. This receptor was identified in a woman aged 70-85 years with acute or convalescent COVID-19. The CDR3 is CASSLNRVGETQYF. The CDR3 nucleotides are TGTGCCAGCAGCCTCAACAGGGTGGGCGAGACCCAGTACTTC.